The 12 T cell receptor beta chains given below trace back to one sample, sequenced in a study of cytomegalovirus exposure and HLA in healthy donors. PCR was performed using 60 Vbeta and 13 Jbeta primers. The repertoire was sequenced with immunoSEQ multiplex PCR; TCRdb's copy has only in-frame clones and lacks some. The sample shows about 120,000 clones, about 86% of them seen only once. Sequencing was carried out using PBMCs. Receptors originate from a man aged 40-55 years in good health and CMV-seronegative.

The chain combines TRBV29-1 with TRBJ2-2; the D gene is possibly TRBD2 (5 bases). CDR1 is SQVTM and CDR2 is ANQGSEA in the germline V gene. CDR3 length: 14 amino acids. V lost 6 bases and J lost 4, with 15 bases in between. The CDR3 is CSVRLSPSTGELFF. DNA of the CDR3: TGCAGCGTAAGACTAAGTCCCTCCACCGGGGAGCTGTTTTTT.

This chain uses TRBV18 with TRBJ1-2; 9 positions match TRBD1. The V segment lost 2 bases and the J segment 1 base; nucleotides outside the gene matches: 5. The CDR3 contains 16 residues. Germline CDR1 KGHSH, CDR2 LQKENI. The DNA for the CDR3 is TGTGCCAGCTCACCAGGGACAGGGATGGATAACTATGGCTACACCTTC. Encoded protein: CASSPGTGMDNYGYTF. Together with reference TRBV18 and TRBJ1-2, the CDR3 gives the full variable domain: NAGVMQNPRHLVRRRGQEARLRCSPMKGHSHVYWYRQLPEEGLKFMVYLQKENIIDESGMPKERFSAEFPKEGPSILRIQQVVRGDSAAYFCASSPGTGMDNYGYTFGSGTRLTVV.

V and J are TRBV20-1 and TRBJ1-2, with D possibly being TRBD1 (6 bases). The CDR3 has 10 amino acids. Trimming stripped 4 bases from V and 8 bases from J, with 8 bases between. Germline V gives CDR1 DFQATT, CDR2 SNEGSKA (reference sequence). CDR3: CSAITGGYTF. CDR3 sequence (DNA): TGCAGTGCTATCACAGGGGGCTACACCTTC.

The V gene is TRBV30, the J gene TRBJ1-3, with no clear D. The CDR3 contains 13 residues. V shed 5 bases and J shed 0 bases, with 8 bases lying between them. Germline assignment: CDR1 GTSNPN and CDR2 SVGIG (reference sequence). CDR3 nucleotides: TGTGCCTGGGCACAGAGCTCTGGAAACACCATATATTTT. Amino acid sequence: CAWAQSSGNTIYF.

V is TRBV7-9 and J is TRBJ2-6; perhaps TRBD1 as D (5 bases). V lost 11 bases, J lost 0 bases, and 20 bases lay in between. The germline CDR1 and CDR2 sequences are SEHNR and FQNEAQ (reference sequence). This CDR3 is built from 17 residues. Here the CDR3 reads CAPEYRLPSSGANVLTF. The CDR3, as DNA: TGTGCCCCAGAATACAGGCTACCGTCCTCTGGGGCCAACGTCCTGACTTTC.

The chain carries TRBV5-4 and TRBJ2-7, with a tentative D call TRBD1 (6 bases). This CDR3 has 13 amino acids. Germline V gene sequence: CDR1 SGHNT, CDR2 YYREEE (reference sequence). Trimming took 4 bases from V and 3 from J, leaving 11 bases between them. DNA of the CDR3: TGTGCCAGCAGCCCAGACAGGAGCTACGAGCAGTACTTC. It is translated as CASSPDRSYEQYF.

The rearrangement links TRBV28 to TRBJ2-5, with 11 bases lining up with TRBD2. This CDR3 is 14 amino acids long. V was clipped by 4 bases and J by 3 bases; unmatched bases: 1. Germline lookup yields CDR1 MDHEN and CDR2 SYDVKM. The CDR3, as DNA: TGTGCCAGCAGTTCACTAGCGGGAGAAGAGACCCAGTACTTC. It yields the protein CASSSLAGEETQYF.

The rearrangement uses TRBV10-3 and TRBJ1-1, with D tentatively TRBD1 (5 bases). CDR1 and CDR2 from the germline V gene are ENHRY and SYGVKD. The CDR3 is 14 residues long. Between the trimmed V and J ends, which lost 4 bases and 1 base, there was a span of 10 bases. The DNA of the CDR3 is TGTGCCATCAGTGGTCGCGGGGGGAACACTGAAGCTTTCTTT. Protein product: CAISGRGGNTEAFF.

The chain joins TRBV25-1 to TRBJ1-5; no clear D gene. This CDR3 region has 14 residues. Germline lookup yields CDR1 MGHDK and CDR2 SYGVNS. Trimming left V 6 bases short and J 7 bases short, with 16 bases between. The CDR3 bases are TGTGCCAGCAGACCCAGCGTGGAGGCCCAGCCCCAGCATTTT. Translated, it gives CASRPSVEAQPQHF. Drawing the rest from reference TRBV25-1 and TRBJ1-5, the complete variable domain is EADIYQTPRYLVIGTGKKITLECSQTMGHDKMYWYQQDPGMELHLIHYSYGVNSTEKGDLSSESTVSRIRTEHFPLTLESARPSHTSQYLCASRPSVEAQPQHFGDGTRLSIL.

The genes are TRBV6-1 and TRBJ1-6; possibly TRBD1 for D (5 bases). The germline V gene has CDR1 MNHNS and CDR2 SASEGT. Trimming took 7 bases from V and 6 from J, leaving 10 bases between them. The CDR3 extends over 13 amino acids. Written as DNA, the CDR3 is TGTGCCAGCAATGGACAAATTAATTCACCCCTCCACTTT. It translates to CASNGQINSPLHF.

V usage is TRBV7-2 and J usage is TRBJ1-1; D is uncertain. V was clipped by 4 bases and J by 0 bases, with 6 bases between them. There are 13 residues in the CDR3. The germline V gene has CDR1 SGHTA and CDR2 FQGNSA. The CDR3 DNA follows: TGTGCCAGCAGCTCCTCGGTGAACACTGAAGCTTTCTTT. Protein product: CASSSSVNTEAFF.

V usage is TRBV19 and J usage is TRBJ1-2; TRBD1 might be the D (6 bases). This CDR3 has 14 residues. Trimming pared 2 bases from V and 8 bases from J, leaving 15 bases between. CDR1 is LNHDA and CDR2 is SQIVND in the germline V gene (reference sequence). CDR3 sequence (DNA): TGTGCCAGTAGTATACCGGGGGGCGCGACCGGCTACACCTTC. It is translated as CASSIPGGATGYTF.